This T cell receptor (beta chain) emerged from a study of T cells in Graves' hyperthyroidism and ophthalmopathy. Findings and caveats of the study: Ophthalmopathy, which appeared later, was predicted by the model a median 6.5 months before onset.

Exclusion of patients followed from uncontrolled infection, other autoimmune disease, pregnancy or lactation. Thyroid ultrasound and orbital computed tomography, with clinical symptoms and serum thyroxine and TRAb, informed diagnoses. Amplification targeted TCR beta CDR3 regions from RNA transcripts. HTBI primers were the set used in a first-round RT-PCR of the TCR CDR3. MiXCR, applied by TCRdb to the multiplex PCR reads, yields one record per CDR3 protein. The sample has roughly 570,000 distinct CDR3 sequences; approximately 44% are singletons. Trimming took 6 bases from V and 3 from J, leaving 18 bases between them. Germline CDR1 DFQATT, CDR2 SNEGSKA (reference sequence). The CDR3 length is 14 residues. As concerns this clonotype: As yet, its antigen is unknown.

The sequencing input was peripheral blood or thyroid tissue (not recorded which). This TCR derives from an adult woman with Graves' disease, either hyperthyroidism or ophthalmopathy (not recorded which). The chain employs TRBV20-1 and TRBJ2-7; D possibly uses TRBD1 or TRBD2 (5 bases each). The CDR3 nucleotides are TGCAGTGCCGTAACCGGGACGGGTGTCTACGAGCAGTACTTC. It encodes CSAVTGTGVYEQYF.